This TCR beta chain derives from a study of post-analysis software for immune sequencing data. Study results and limitations: The study found TRBV5-6, TRBV5-1 and TRBV20-1 among several TRBV segments more frequent in patients than controls. People with multiple sclerosis had a significantly lower normalized Chao1 diversity than controls did.

The V segment lost 5 bases and the J segment 0 bases; nucleotides outside the gene matches: 14. The germline gives CDR1 MNHNS, CDR2 SASEGT. This CDR3 region has 19 residues. Researchers reported that TCR beta cDNA libraries carried unique molecular identifiers. When about 0.95 to 10 million T cells were used, they gave roughly 490,000 cDNA molecules. Each CDR3 protein is one row after TCRdb ran MiXCR on the PCR reads. The data hold hundreds of thousands of distinct CDR3 sequences, with 44% observed a single time. Turning to this clonotype: As yet, its antigen is unknown.

V usage is TRBV6-1 and J usage is TRBJ2-3; 10 bases fit TRBD2. The sequence derives from a girl aged 5-17 years with multiple sclerosis. What was sequenced was blood. CDR3 sequence reads: CASSPLRASGRPSTDTQYF. As DNA, the CDR3 is TGTGCCAGCAGTCCGCTAAGGGCTAGCGGGAGACCTAGCACAGATACGCAGTATTTT.